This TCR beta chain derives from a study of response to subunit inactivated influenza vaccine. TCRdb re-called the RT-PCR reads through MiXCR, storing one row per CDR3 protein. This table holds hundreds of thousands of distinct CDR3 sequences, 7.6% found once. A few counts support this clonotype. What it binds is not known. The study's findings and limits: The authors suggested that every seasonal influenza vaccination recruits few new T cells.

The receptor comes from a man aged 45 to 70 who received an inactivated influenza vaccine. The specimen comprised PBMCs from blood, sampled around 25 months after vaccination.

The CDR3 is CASRVDRGRTEAFF. In DNA form, the CDR3 reads TGTGCCAGCAGAGTGGACAGGGGGCGGACTGAAGCTTTCTTT. The chain carries TRBV6-1 and TRBJ1-1; 11 bases fit TRBD1. This CDR3 spans 14 amino acids. Germline CDR1 and CDR2: MNHNS and SASEGT. J was trimmed by 5 bases and V by 6 bases; bases with no gene match: 5.